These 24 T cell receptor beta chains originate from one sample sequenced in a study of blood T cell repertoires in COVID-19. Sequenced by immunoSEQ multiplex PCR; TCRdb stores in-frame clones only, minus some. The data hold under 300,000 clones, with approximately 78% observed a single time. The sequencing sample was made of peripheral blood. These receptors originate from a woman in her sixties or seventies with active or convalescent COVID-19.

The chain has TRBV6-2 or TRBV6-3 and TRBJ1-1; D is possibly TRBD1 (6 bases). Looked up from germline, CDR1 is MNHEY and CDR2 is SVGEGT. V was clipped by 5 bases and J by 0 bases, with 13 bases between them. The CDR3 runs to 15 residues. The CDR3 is CASSSRGLMNTEAFF. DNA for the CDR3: TGTGCCAGCAGTAGCAGGGGCTTAATGAACACTGAAGCTTTCTTT.

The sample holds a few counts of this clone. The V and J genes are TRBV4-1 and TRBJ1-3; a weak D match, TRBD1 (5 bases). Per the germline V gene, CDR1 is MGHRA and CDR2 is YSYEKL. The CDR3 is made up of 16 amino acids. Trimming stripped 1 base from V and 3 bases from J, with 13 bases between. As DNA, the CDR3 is TGCGCCAGCAGCCAAGCGGATCAGGGCTTTGGAAACACCATATATTTT. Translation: CASSQADQGFGNTIYF.

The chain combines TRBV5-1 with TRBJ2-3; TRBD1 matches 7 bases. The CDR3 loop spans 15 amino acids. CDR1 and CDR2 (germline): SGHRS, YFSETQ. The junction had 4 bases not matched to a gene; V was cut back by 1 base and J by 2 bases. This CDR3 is CASSLQGVPTDTQYF. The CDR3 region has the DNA TGCGCCAGCAGCTTGCAGGGGGTCCCCACAGATACGCAGTATTTT. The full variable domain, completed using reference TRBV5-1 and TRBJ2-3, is KAGVTQTPRYLIKTRGQQVTLSCSPISGHRSVSWYQQTPGQGLQFLFEYFSETQRNKGNFPGRFSGRQFSNSRSEMNVSTLELGDSALYLCASSLQGVPTDTQYFGPGTRLTVL.

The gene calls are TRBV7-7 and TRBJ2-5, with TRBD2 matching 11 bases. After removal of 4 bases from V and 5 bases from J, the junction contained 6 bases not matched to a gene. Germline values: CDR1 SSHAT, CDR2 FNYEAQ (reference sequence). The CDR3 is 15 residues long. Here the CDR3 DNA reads TGTGCCAGCAGCTCCATAGCGGGAGGGGCCGAGACCCAGTACTTC. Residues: CASSSIAGGAETQYF.

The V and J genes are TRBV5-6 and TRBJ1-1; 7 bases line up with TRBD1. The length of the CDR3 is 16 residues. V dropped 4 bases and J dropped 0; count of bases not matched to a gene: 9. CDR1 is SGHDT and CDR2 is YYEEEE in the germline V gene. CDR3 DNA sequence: TGTGCCAGCAGCCCCTTCGTACAGGGGATGAACACTGAAGCTTTCTTT. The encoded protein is CASSPFVQGMNTEAFF. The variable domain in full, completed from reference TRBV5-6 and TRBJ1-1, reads DAGVTQSPTHLIKTRGQQVTLRCSPKSGHDTVSWYQQALGQGPQFIFQYYEEEERQRGNFPDRFSGHQFPNYSSELNVNALLLGDSALYLCASSPFVQGMNTEAFFGQGTRLTVV.

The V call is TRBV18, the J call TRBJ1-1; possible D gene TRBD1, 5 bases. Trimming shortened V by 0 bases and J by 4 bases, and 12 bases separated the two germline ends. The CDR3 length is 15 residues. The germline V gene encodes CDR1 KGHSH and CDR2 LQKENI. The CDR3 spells CASSPPTVRGTEAFF. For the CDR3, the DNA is TGTGCCAGCTCACCACCGACGGTAAGGGGCACTGAAGCTTTCTTT.

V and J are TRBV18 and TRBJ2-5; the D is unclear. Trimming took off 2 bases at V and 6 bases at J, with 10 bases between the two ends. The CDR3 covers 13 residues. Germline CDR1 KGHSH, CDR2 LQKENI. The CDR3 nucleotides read TGTGCCAGCTCACCAGAGTTATTGAAGACCCAGTACTTC. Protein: CASSPELLKTQYF.

CDR3 sequence reads: CAINNYLYNEQFF. CDR3 DNA: TGTGCCATCAATAACTATCTTTACAATGAGCAGTTCTTC. This chain connects TRBV10-3 to TRBJ2-1, with D unresolved. CDR1 is ENHRY and CDR2 is SYGVKD in the germline V gene. V was cut by 7 bases and J by 4 bases, with 11 bases left in between. The CDR3 spans 13 residues.

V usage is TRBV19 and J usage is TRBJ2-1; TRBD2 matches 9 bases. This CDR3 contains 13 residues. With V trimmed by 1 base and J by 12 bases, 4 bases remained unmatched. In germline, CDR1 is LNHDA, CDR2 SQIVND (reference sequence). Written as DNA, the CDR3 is TGTGCCAGTAGTATAGGGACTAGCGTTGGGCAGTTCTTC. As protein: CASSIGTSVGQFF.

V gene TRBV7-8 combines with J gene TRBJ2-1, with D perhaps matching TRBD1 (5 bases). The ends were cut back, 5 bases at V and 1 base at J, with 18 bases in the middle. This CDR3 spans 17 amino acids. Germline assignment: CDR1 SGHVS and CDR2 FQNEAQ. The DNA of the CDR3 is TGTGCCAGCAGCCGTATCCCTAGGGGCAGTTCCTACAATGAGCAGTTCTTC. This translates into CASSRIPRGSSYNEQFF.

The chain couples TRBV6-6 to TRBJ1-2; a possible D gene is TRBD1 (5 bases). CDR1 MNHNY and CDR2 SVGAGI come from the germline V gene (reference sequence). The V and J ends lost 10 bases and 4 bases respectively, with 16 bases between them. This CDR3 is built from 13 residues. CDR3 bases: TGTGCCACTTGGAAGGACACCCGCTATGGCTACACCTTC. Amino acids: CATWKDTRYGYTF.

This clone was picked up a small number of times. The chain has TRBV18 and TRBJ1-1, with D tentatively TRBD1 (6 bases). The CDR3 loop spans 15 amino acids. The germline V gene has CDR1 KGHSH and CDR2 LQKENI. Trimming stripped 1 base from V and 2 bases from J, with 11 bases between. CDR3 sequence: CASSPRDTSNTEAFF. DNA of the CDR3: TGTGCCAGCTCACCACGGGACACCTCAAACACTGAAGCTTTCTTT.

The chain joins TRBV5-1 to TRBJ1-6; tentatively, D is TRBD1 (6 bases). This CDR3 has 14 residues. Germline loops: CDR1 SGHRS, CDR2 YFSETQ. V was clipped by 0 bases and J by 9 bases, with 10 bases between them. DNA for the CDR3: TGCGCCAGCAGCTTGGGGGCAGGGGTTTCACCCCTCCACTTT. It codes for CASSLGAGVSPLHF. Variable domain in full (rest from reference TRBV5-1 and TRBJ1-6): KAGVTQTPRYLIKTRGQQVTLSCSPISGHRSVSWYQQTPGQGLQFLFEYFSETQRNKGNFPGRFSGRQFSNSRSEMNVSTLELGDSALYLCASSLGAGVSPLHFGNGTRLTVT.

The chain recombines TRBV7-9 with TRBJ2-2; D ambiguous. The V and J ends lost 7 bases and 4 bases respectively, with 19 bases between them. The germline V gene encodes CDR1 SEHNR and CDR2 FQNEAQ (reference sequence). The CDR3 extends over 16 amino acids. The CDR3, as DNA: TGTGCCAGCATGAGACCCCCCAGGTTGTCCACCGGGGAGCTGTTTTTT. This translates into CASMRPPRLSTGELFF.

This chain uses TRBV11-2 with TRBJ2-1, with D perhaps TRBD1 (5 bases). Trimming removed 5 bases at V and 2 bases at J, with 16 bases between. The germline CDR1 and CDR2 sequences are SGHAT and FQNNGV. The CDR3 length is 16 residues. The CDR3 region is CASSPTGGQAYNEQFF. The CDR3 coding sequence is TGTGCCAGCAGCCCCACGGGCGGACAAGCCTACAATGAGCAGTTCTTC.

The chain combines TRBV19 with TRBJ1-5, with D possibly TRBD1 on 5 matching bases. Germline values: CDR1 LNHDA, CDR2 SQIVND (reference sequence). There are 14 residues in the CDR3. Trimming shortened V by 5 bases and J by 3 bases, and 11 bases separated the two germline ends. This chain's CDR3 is CASSQGGDNQPQHF. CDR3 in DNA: TGTGCCAGTAGTCAGGGAGGGGACAATCAGCCCCAGCATTTT.

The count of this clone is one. This CDR3 is CASSLVVDSYEQYF. The CDR3 nucleotides read TGTGCCAGCAGCTTAGTGGTAGACAGCTACGAGCAGTACTTC. The chain carries TRBV7-2 and TRBJ2-7; TRBD1 is a possible D gene (5 bases). Between the trimmed V and J ends, which lost 1 base and 3 bases, there was a span of 10 bases. The length of the CDR3 is 14 residues. Germline lookup yields CDR1 SGHTA and CDR2 FQGNSA.

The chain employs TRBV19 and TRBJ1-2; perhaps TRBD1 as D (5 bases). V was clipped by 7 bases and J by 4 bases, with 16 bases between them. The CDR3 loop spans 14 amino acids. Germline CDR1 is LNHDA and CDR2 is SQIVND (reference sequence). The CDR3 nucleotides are TGTGCCAGTATCCTAAGTCGGGGGAGCTATGGCTACACCTTC. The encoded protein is CASILSRGSYGYTF.

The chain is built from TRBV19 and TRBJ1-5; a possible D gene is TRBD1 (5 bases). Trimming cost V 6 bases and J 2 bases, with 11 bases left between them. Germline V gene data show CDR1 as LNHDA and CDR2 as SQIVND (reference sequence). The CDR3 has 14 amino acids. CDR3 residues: CASRVWGGNQPQHF. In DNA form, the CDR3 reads TGTGCCAGTAGGGTATGGGGGGGCAATCAGCCCCAGCATTTT.

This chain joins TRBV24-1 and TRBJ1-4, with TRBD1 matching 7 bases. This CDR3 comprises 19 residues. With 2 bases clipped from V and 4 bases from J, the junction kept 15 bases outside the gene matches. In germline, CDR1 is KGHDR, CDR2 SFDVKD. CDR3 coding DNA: TGTGCCACCAGTGATTCAATTCGGATACAGGGGACTTTTAATGAAAAACTGTTTTTT. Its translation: CATSDSIRIQGTFNEKLFF.

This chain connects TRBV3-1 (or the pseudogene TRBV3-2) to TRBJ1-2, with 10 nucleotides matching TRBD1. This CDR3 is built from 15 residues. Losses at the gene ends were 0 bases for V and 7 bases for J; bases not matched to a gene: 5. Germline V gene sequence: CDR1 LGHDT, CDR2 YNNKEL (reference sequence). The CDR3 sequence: CASSQEPGTGVGYTF. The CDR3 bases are TGTGCCAGCAGCCAAGAACCCGGGACAGGGGTTGGCTACACCTTC.

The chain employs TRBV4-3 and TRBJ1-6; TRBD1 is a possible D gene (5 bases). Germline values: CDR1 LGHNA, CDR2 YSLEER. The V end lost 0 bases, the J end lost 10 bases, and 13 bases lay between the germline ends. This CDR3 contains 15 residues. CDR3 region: CASSQEGGVDSPLHF. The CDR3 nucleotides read TGCGCCAGCAGCCAAGAGGGAGGGGTGGACTCACCCCTCCACTTT.

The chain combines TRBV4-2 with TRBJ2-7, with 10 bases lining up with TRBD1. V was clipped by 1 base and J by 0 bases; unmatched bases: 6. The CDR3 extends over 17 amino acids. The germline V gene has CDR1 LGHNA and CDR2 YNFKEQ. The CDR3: CASSQGTGGAPSYEQYF. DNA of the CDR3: TGTGCCAGCAGCCAAGGGACAGGGGGTGCCCCCTCCTACGAGCAGTACTTC.

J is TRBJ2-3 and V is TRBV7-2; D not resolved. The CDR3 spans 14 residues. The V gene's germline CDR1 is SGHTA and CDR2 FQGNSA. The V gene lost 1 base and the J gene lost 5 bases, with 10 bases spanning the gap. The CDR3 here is CASSLEAALDTQYF. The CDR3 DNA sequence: TGTGCCAGCAGCTTAGAGGCGGCTTTAGATACGCAGTATTTT.